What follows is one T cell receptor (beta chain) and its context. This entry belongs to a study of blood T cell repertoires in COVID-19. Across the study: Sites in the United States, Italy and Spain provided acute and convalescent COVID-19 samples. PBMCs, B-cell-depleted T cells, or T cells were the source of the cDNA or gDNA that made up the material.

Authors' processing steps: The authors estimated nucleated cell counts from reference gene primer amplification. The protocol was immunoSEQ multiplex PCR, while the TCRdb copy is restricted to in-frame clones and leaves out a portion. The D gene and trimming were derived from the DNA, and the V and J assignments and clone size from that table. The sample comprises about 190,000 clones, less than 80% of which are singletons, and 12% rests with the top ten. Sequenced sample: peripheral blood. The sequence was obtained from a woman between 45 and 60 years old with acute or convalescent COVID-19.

As DNA, the CDR3 is TGTGCCAGCAGCTCTCTCGGTGCAGGAGGGCTTTACGAGCAGTACTTC. Residues: CASSSLGAGGLYEQYF. The chain uses TRBV11-2 and TRBJ2-7, with D perhaps matching TRBD2 (6 bases). V was pared by 4 bases and J by 4 bases, with 20 bases between. Per the germline V gene, CDR1 is SGHAT and CDR2 is FQNNGV. CDR3 length equals 16 residues.